What follows is one T cell receptor (beta chain) and its context. Clones were sequenced by immunoSEQ multiplex PCR, and TCRdb holds only the in-frame ones, with some missing. In the table there are some 360,000 clones, more than 70% of which are singletons. These data come from a study of blood T cell repertoires in COVID-19. Germline values: CDR1 LGHNT, CDR2 FRNRAP. The V and J ends lost 2 bases and 5 bases, in that order; junction bases with no gene match: 12. The CDR3 contains 17 residues. Individuals aged roughly 18 to 90 years were recruited from about two dozen US areas. Clinical history as reported by participants underpinned cohort assignment.

The gene calls are TRBV12-5 and TRBJ2-5; 9 bases are shared with TRBD1. The TCR originated in a woman in her twenties or thirties who had been exposed to COVID-19. Sequencing input: PBMCs or T cells enriched from blood (not recorded which). The CDR3: CASGLSAGGTGSETQYF. CDR3 DNA: TGTGCTAGTGGTTTGTCCGCCGGGGGGACAGGGTCGGAGACCCAGTACTTC.